Each of the 5 T cell receptor beta chains below was sequenced from the same sample in a study of early stage breast cancer tumors. The repertoire was sequenced with immunoSEQ multiplex PCR; TCRdb's copy has only in-frame clones and lacks some. The sample consists of tens of thousands of clones, more than 60% of them appearing once. Specimen: blood. These receptors were taken from a person aged 30-39 years with breast cancer.

This clone was seen only once. The chain carries TRBV27 and TRBJ1-1, with D possibly being TRBD1 (6 bases). This CDR3 has 15 residues. Between the trimmed V and J ends, which lost 0 bases and 7 bases, there was a span of 15 bases. Per the germline V gene, CDR1 is MNHEY and CDR2 is SMNVEV (reference sequence). CDR3 sequence: CASSLSLGGALEAFF. Here the CDR3 DNA reads TGTGCCAGCAGTTTATCCTTGGGGGGGGCGCTTGAAGCTTTCTTT.

This clone has a single count. The gene calls are TRBV7-6 and TRBJ2-3; possible D gene TRBD1, 6 bases. Germline lookup yields CDR1 SGHVS and CDR2 FNYEAQ. V lost 5 bases and J lost 2, with 14 bases in between. CDR3 length: 15 residues. The CDR3 protein is CASSGTNLITDTQYF. In DNA form, the CDR3 reads TGTGCCAGCAGCGGGACAAACCTAATCACAGATACGCAGTATTTT.

The rearrangement joins TRBV5-4 to TRBJ1-5; tentatively, D is TRBD1 (5 bases). Germline V gene sequence: CDR1 SGHNT, CDR2 YYREEE (reference sequence). The CDR3 is 14 amino acids. V was trimmed by 0 bases and J by 4 bases, leaving 8 bases between them. The CDR3 reads CASSLAGGNQPQHF. DNA for the CDR3: TGTGCCAGCAGCTTGGCCGGGGGGAATCAGCCCCAGCATTTT.

The chain joins TRBV7-2 to TRBJ1-4; D is perhaps TRBD1 (5 bases). This CDR3 region has 15 residues. Per the germline V gene, CDR1 is SGHTA and CDR2 is FQGNSA. Trimming left V 1 base short and J 3 bases short, with 9 bases between. CDR3 DNA sequence: TGTGCCAGCAGCTTAGGGGGGATGGCTAATGAAAAACTGTTTTTT. It yields the protein CASSLGGMANEKLFF.

This clone was observed a few times. The V and J genes are TRBV19 and TRBJ1-1; D might be TRBD1 (5 bases). The V gene's germline CDR1 is LNHDA and CDR2 SQIVND (reference sequence). CDR3 size: 12 residues. V was shortened by 7 bases and J by 8 bases, with 14 bases between the two germline ends. The chain's CDR3 is CASIQGVGEAFF. The CDR3 DNA reads as TGTGCCAGTATCCAAGGGGTGGGGGAAGCTTTCTTT.